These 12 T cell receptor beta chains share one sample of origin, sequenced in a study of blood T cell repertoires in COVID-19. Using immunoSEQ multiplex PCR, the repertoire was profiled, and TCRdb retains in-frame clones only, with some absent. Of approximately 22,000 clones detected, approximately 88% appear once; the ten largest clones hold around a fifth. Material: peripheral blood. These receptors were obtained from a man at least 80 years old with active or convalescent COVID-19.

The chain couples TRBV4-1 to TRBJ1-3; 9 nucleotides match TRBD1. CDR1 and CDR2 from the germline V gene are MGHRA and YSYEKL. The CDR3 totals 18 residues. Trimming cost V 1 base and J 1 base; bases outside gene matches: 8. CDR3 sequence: CASSQGTGGGISGNTIYF. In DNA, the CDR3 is TGCGCCAGCAGCCAAGGAACAGGGGGCGGTATATCTGGAAACACCATATATTTT.

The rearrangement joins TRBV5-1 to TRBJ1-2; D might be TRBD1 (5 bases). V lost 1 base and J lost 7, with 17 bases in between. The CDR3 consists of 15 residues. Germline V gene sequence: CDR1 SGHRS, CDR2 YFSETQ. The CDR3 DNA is TGCGCCAGCAGCTTGATAGGCAGGGACTTCCTTGGCTACACCTTC. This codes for CASSLIGRDFLGYTF.

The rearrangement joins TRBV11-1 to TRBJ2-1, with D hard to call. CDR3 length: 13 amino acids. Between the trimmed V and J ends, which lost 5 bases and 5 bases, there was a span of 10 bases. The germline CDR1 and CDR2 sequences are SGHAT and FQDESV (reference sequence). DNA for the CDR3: TGTGCCAGCAGCCTGCACGAGGACAATGAGCAGTTCTTC. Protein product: CASSLHEDNEQFF.

CDR3 DNA sequence: TGTGCCAGCAGTTTACAGGGCGAAGCTTTCTTT. This gives the protein CASSLQGEAFF. The chain recombines TRBV12-3 or TRBV12-4 with TRBJ1-1; a possible D gene is TRBD1 (5 bases). V gave up 2 bases and J gave up 8 bases, with 6 bases separating them. The CDR3 loop spans 11 amino acids.

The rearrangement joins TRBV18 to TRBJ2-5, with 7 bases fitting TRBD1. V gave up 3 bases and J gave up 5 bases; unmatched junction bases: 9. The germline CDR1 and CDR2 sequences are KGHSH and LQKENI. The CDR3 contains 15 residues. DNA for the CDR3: TGTGCCAGCTCACCGGAACAGGGGAGTTGGGAGACCCAGTACTTC. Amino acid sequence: CASSPEQGSWETQYF.

DNA for the CDR3: TGCGCCAGCAGCCCTTGGCGACAGGAGAACACTGAAGCTTTCTTT. Translating it yields CASSPWRQENTEAFF. The chain joins TRBV5-1 to TRBJ1-1; D perhaps matches TRBD1 (6 bases). The V end lost 4 bases, the J end lost 1 base, and 14 bases lay between the germline ends. The CDR3 is made up of 15 amino acids. Germline loops: CDR1 SGHRS, CDR2 YFSETQ.

The CDR3: CASSLGPGQGYNEQFF. CDR3 nucleotide sequence: TGCGCCAGCAGTCTAGGGCCGGGACAGGGGTACAATGAGCAGTTCTTC. The genes are TRBV5-1 and TRBJ2-1; 10 bases line up with TRBD1. Trimming cost V 5 bases and J 4 bases; bases outside gene matches: 9. Germline assignment: CDR1 SGHRS and CDR2 YFSETQ. CDR3 size: 16 residues. Combining the CDR3 with reference TRBV5-1 and TRBJ2-1 gives the whole variable domain KAGVTQTPRYLIKTRGQQVTLSCSPISGHRSVSWYQQTPGQGLQFLFEYFSETQRNKGNFPGRFSGRQFSNSRSEMNVSTLELGDSALYLCASSLGPGQGYNEQFFGPGTRLTVL.

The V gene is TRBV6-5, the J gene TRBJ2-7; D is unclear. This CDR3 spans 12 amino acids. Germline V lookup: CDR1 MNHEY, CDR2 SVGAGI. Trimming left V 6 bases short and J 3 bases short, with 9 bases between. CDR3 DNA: TGTGCCAGCAGGTTCATAGACTACGAGCAGTACTTC. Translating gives CASRFIDYEQYF.

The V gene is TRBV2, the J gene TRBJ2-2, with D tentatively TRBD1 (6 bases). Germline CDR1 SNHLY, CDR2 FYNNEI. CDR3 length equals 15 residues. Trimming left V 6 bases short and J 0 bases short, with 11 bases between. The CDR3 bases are TGTGCCAGCAGCAGGGGCCGCGCGAACACCGGGGAGCTGTTTTTT. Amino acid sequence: CASSRGRANTGELFF.

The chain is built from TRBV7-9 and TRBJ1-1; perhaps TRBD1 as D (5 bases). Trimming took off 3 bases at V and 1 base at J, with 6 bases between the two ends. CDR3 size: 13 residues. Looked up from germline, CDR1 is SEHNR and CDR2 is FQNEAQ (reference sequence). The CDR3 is CASSLGQNTEAFF. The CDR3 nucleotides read TGTGCCAGCAGCTTGGGGCAGAACACTGAAGCTTTCTTT.

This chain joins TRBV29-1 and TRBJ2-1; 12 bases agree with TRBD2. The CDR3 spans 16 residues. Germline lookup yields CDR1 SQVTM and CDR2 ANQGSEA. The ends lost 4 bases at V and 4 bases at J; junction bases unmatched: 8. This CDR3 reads CSVGVGTSGYYNEQFF. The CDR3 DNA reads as TGCAGCGTTGGGGTCGGGACTAGCGGGTATTACAATGAGCAGTTCTTC.

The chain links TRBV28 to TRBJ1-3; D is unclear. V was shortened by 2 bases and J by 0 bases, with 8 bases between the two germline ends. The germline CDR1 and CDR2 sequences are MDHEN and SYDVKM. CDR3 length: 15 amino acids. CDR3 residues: CASSLIRFSGNTIYF. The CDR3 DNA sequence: TGTGCCAGCAGTTTAATTCGGTTCTCTGGAAACACCATATATTTT.